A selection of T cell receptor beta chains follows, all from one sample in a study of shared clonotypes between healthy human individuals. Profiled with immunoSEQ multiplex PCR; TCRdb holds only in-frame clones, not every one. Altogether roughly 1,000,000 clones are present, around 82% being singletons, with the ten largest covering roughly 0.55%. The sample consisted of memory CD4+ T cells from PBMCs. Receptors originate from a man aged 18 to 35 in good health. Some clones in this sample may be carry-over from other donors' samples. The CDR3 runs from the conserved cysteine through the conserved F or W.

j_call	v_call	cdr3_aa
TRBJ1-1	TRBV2	CATGRGALTTEAFF
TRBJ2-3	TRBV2	CASRQFLSTDTQYF
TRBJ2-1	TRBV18	CASSPEGNTYNEQFF
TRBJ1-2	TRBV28	CASSQPPGGYTF
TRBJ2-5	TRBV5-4	CASSLAEGETQYF
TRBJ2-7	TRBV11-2	CASSPTRDNLYEQYF
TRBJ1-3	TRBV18	CASSLLDAIGNTIYF
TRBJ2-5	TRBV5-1	CASSLAGTSQETQYF
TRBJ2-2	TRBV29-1	CSVFTAGLADGELFF
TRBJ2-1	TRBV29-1	CSVGLAGLYNEQFF
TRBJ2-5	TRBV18	CASSPLTGTQETQYF
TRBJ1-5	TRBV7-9	CASSGTGNSNQPQHF
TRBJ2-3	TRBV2	CASRASGDTQYF
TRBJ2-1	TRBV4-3	CASSQDSASGSNEQFF
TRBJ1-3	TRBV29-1	CSVGEVSGNTIYF
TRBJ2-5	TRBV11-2	CASSLMGTPGVETQYF
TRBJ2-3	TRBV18	CASSRELAADTQYF
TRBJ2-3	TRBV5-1	CASSSAIVGGRTDTQYF
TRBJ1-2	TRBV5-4	CASSPAMGVLLSTYGYTF
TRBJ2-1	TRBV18	CASSPRTGGDEQFF
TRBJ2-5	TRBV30	CAWSVLGYQYF
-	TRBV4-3	CASSQEPGGPYEQYF
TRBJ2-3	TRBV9	CASSREGVRWDTQYF
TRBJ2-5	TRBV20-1	CSVLLGETQYF
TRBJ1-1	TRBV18	CASSPRAGTMNTEAFF
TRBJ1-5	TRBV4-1	CASSQEGGRVNQPQHF
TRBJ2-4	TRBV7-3	CASSAAWGNIQYF
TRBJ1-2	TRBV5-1	CASSSYYGTESNYGYTF
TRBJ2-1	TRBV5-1	CATRRVAGGVNEQFF
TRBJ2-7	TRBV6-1	CASSHTSSYEQYF
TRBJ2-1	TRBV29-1	CSVDRLAHNNEQFF
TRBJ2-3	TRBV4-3	CASSNAATGTDTQYF
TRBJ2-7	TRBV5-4	CASSLGGQAGDEQYF
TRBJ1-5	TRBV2	CASVSGGGYQPQHF
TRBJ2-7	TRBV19	CASSISAGETYEQYF
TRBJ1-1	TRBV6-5	CASSRGLADTEAFF
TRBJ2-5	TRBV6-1	CASTIGQGKGETQYF
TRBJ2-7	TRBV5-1	CASSYDGEQYF
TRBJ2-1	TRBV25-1	CASSPLGADSYNEQFF
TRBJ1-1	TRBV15	CATSRSSHENTEAFF
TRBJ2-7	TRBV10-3	CAISVEYEQYF
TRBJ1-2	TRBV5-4	CASSSGQGYGYTF
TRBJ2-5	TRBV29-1	CSVGSRSGRAGETQYF
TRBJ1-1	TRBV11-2	CASSLGYHTEAFF
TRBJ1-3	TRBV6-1	CASSELLTGKGNTIYF
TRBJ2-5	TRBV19	CASSIPSGQGQETQYF
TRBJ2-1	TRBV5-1	CASSFFGTKHNEQFF
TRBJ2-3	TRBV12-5	CASGSGTGVSTDTQYF